What follows is one TCR beta chain and its context. This CDR3 spans 14 amino acids. Germline V gene lookup returns CDR1 MNHEY and CDR2 SVGAGI. V shed 0 bases, J shed 10 bases, and the junction held 6 bases outside the gene matches. The source of the sample is a study of cytomegalovirus exposure and HLA in healthy donors. Primers included in the PCR were 60 Vbeta and 13 Jbeta primers. The data were produced by immunoSEQ multiplex PCR, yet TCRdb's version contains in-frame clones alone and is incomplete. The repertoire has over 150,000 clones, around 82% of them found once; the top ten carry approximately 3%.

The sequenced sample was PBMCs. V usage is TRBV6-5 and J usage is TRBJ1-1; 9 bases map to TRBD1. This clonotype was obtained from a woman aged 25 to 39 in good health and CMV-seronegative. CDR3 coding DNA: TGTGCCAGCAGTTACTCGTCCGGGACAGGGCGAGCTTTCTTT. It is translated as CASSYSSGTGRAFF.